A single sample gave rise to the 10 T cell receptor beta chains below, sequenced in a study of T cell responses to AZD1222 COVID-19 vaccine. The method was immunoSEQ multiplex PCR; TCRdb's version includes in-frame clones alone and lacks a portion of them. The repertoire holds tens of thousands of clones, with 85% as singletons. Sequencing was performed on peripheral blood, taken on day 0 of AZD1222 vaccination. These receptors all stem from an adult in good health.

This clone was seen only once. This rearrangement joins TRBV28 to TRBJ1-5; no clear D gene. Between the trimmed V and J ends, which lost 7 bases and 2 bases, there was a span of 15 bases. The CDR3 covers 15 residues. Germline V CDR1 and CDR2: MDHEN, SYDVKM. CDR3 sequence reads: CASTSPRQGNQPQHF. CDR3 nucleotides: TGTGCCAGCACCTCCCCTCGGCAGGGCAATCAGCCCCAGCATTTT.

This clone was seen only once. V gene TRBV6-5 combines with J gene TRBJ1-2, with TRBD1 matching 9 bases. CDR3 length: 15 residues. Trimming cost V 6 bases and J 4 bases; bases outside gene matches: 9. Germline loops: CDR1 MNHEY, CDR2 SVGAGI. This chain's CDR3 is CASRPDRGKSYGYTF. DNA for the CDR3: TGTGCCAGCAGACCCGACAGGGGGAAAAGCTATGGCTACACCTTC.

V and J are TRBV20-1 and TRBJ1-4; 7 nucleotides align to TRBD1. The V gene end was trimmed by 3 bases and the J gene end by 7 bases; junction bases not matched to a gene: 8. The CDR3 spans 14 residues. Germline V gene sequence: CDR1 DFQATT, CDR2 SNEGSKA (reference sequence). This chain's CDR3 is CSASSGQVFEKLFF. The CDR3 region has the DNA TGCAGTGCTAGTTCCGGACAGGTTTTTGAAAAACTGTTTTTT.

The chain uses TRBV3-1 (or the pseudogene TRBV3-2) and TRBJ2-7, with 10 bases identical to TRBD1. Germline trimming cut 4 bases from V and 5 bases from J; bases unmatched to any gene: 8. This CDR3 comprises 15 residues. CDR1 is LGHDT and CDR2 is YNNKEL in the germline V gene (reference sequence). The CDR3 reads CASSLAGTGVHEQYF. CDR3 DNA sequence: TGTGCCAGCAGCCTCGCCGGGACAGGGGTCCACGAGCAGTACTTC.

The rearrangement links TRBV15 to TRBJ2-1, with 11 bases identical to TRBD2. V lost 0 bases to trimming and J lost 6 bases; unmatched junction nucleotides: 4. Germline CDR1 and CDR2: LNHNV and YYDKDF (reference sequence). This CDR3 has 16 amino acids. The CDR3: CATSRDLGLAGNEQFF. In DNA, the CDR3 is TGTGCCACCAGCAGAGATCTAGGACTAGCGGGCAATGAGCAGTTCTTC.

This chain uses TRBV27 with TRBJ1-4, with TRBD1 matching over 7 bases. Trimming removed 2 bases from V and 4 bases from J; junction bases left unmatched: 7. The germline V gene encodes CDR1 MNHEY and CDR2 SMNVEV (reference sequence). This CDR3 has 16 residues. CDR3 DNA: TGTGCCAGCAGTTTAAAAAAACAGGGGCGTAATGAAAAACTGTTTTTT. It is translated as CASSLKKQGRNEKLFF.

The chain carries TRBV7-3 and TRBJ2-2; D is possibly TRBD2 (6 bases). Germline V gene sequence: CDR1 SGHTA, CDR2 FQGTGA. The germline V and J ends were trimmed by 4 bases and 4 bases, with 16 bases remaining between them. The CDR3 spans 16 residues. The CDR3 spells CASSSEGTHSTGELFF. The CDR3 coding sequence is TGTGCCAGCAGCTCGGAGGGGACCCACAGCACCGGGGAGCTGTTTTTT.

This clone has a handful of counts. The J gene is TRBJ2-1, the V gene TRBV5-8; 8 nucleotides align to TRBD2. CDR1 is SGHTS and CDR2 is YDEGEE in the germline V gene. V dropped 4 bases and J dropped 5; count of bases not matched to a gene: 8. This CDR3 is 15 amino acids long. For the CDR3, the DNA is TGTGCCAGCAGCACCGCGGGGGGCGGGAACAATGAGCAGTTCTTC. This encodes CASSTAGGGNNEQFF. Full variable domain (rest looked up from reference TRBV5-8 and TRBJ2-1): EAGVTQSPTHLIKTRGQQATLRCSPISGHTSVYWYQQALGLGLQFLLWYDEGEERNRGNFPPRFSGRQFPNYSSELNVNALELEDSALYLCASSTAGGGNNEQFFGPGTRLTVL.

The gene calls are TRBV10-3 and TRBJ2-7; 7 bases agree with TRBD1. The CDR3 length is 14 residues. Trimming cost V 4 bases and J 3 bases; bases outside gene matches: 6. CDR1 is ENHRY, CDR2 SYGVKD, per germline. The CDR3 region has the DNA TGTGCCATCAGTGTGCAGGGGGAAAGCTACGAGCAGTACTTC. It translates to CAISVQGESYEQYF.

This chain joins TRBV2 and TRBJ2-5, with 12 nucleotides matching TRBD2. This CDR3 comprises 17 residues. Germline V lookup: CDR1 SNHLY, CDR2 FYNNEI. Unmatched junction bases numbered 10, after V lost 6 bases and J lost 2 bases. The CDR3: CASRAALTSGGQETQYF. CDR3 sequence (DNA): TGTGCCAGCAGGGCGGCGTTGACTAGCGGGGGTCAAGAGACCCAGTACTTC.